These 26 T cell receptor beta chains were sequenced from one sample in a study of cytomegalovirus exposure and HLA in healthy donors. The protocol was immunoSEQ multiplex PCR, while the TCRdb copy is restricted to in-frame clones and leaves out a portion. Among some 170,000 clones listed, roughly 80% were seen once. The sample was PBMCs. These receptors were taken from a man aged 25 to 45 in good health and CMV-seropositive.

The count of this clone is one. The rearrangement links TRBV2 to TRBJ1-1, with a weak D call TRBD1 (5 bases). The V end was cut by 6 bases, the J end by 1 base, with 15 bases between. The germline CDR1 and CDR2 sequences are SNHLY and FYNNEI. The CDR3 extends over 15 amino acids. The CDR3 DNA is TGTGCCAGCAGACTTCGGACGGGGGGGAACACTGAAGCTTTCTTT. Protein: CASRLRTGGNTEAFF.

The chain combines TRBV5-1 with TRBJ2-7, with 10 positions matching TRBD2. Germline lookup yields CDR1 SGHRS and CDR2 YFSETQ. V lost 3 bases to trimming and J lost 3 bases; unmatched junction nucleotides: 3. CDR3 size: 14 residues. CDR3 sequence: CASSSASGSYEQYF. CDR3 coding DNA: TGCGCCAGCAGCTCCGCTAGCGGGAGCTACGAGCAGTACTTC.

The chain has TRBV9 and TRBJ2-6; 9 bases agree with TRBD2. The CDR3 consists of 18 residues. V shed 3 bases and J 0 bases; nucleotides not matched to a gene: 7. CDR1 and CDR2 from the germline V gene are SGDLS and YYNGEE. CDR3 nucleotide sequence: TGTGCCAGCAGCGAGCCGACTAGCGGAAGCTCTGGGGCCAACGTCCTGACTTTC. Amino acids: CASSEPTSGSSGANVLTF.

The V call is TRBV30, the J call TRBJ1-2; TRBD1 matches at 8 bases. J lost 8 bases, V lost 5 bases, and 13 bases had no gene match. Germline CDR1 reads GTSNPN; CDR2 reads SVGIG (reference sequence). CDR3 size: 14 residues. CDR3 sequence: CAWEGPINRGGYTF. The CDR3 nucleotides are TGTGCCTGGGAAGGCCCGATAAACAGGGGGGGCTACACCTTC.

This clone was seen repeatedly, ten times or more. This chain joins TRBV7-2 and TRBJ2-7; 9 nucleotides match TRBD1. Looked up from germline, CDR1 is SGHTA and CDR2 is FQGNSA. V trimming: 4 bases; J trimming: 2 bases; junction bases outside the gene matches: 3. This CDR3 comprises 14 residues. The CDR3: CASSSNRGPYEQYF. The DNA for the CDR3 is TGTGCCAGCAGCTCAAACAGGGGGCCCTACGAGCAGTACTTC. The full variable domain, in which reference TRBV7-2 and TRBJ2-7 provide the parts outside the CDR3, is GAGVSQSPSNKVTEKGKDVELRCDPISGHTALYWYRQSLGQGLEFLIYFQGNSAPDKSGLPSDRFSAERTGGSVSTLTIQRTQQEDSAVYLCASSSNRGPYEQYFGPGTRLTVT.

There are a few counts of this clone. The chain joins TRBV30 to TRBJ2-2, with D possibly being TRBD2 (5 bases). This CDR3 contains 15 residues. The V gene lost 5 bases and the J gene lost 4 bases, with 17 bases spanning the gap. The germline gives CDR1 GTSNPN, CDR2 SVGIG (reference sequence). CDR3 in DNA: TGTGCCTGGGGCGCTAGCAGTCGGCCCACCGGGGAGCTGTTTTTT. Translating it yields CAWGASSRPTGELFF. Looking up the rest from reference TRBV30 and TRBJ2-2 gives the full variable domain: SQTIHQWPATLVQPVGSPLSLECTVEGTSNPNLYWYRQAAGRGLQLLFYSVGIGQISSEVPQNLSASRPQDRQFILSSKKLLLSDSGFYLCAWGASSRPTGELFFGEGSRLTVL.

The chain has TRBV13 and TRBJ2-7; D not certain. Between the trimmed V and J ends, which lost 5 bases and 0 bases, there was a span of 11 bases. The germline V gene encodes CDR1 PRHDT and CDR2 FYEKMQ (reference sequence). This CDR3 contains 14 residues. The CDR3 sequence: CASSPRGSSYEQYF. DNA of the CDR3: TGTGCCAGCAGCCCCCGCGGTAGCTCCTACGAGCAGTACTTC.

This clone has just a few counts. J is TRBJ2-2 and V is TRBV19; 7 bases map to TRBD1. Germline lookup yields CDR1 LNHDA and CDR2 SQIVND (reference sequence). CDR3 length: 13 residues. Germline trimming cut 7 bases from V and 5 bases from J; bases unmatched to any gene: 4. CDR3 protein: CASTAGGTGELFF. For the CDR3, the DNA is TGTGCCAGTACCGCAGGGGGTACCGGGGAGCTGTTTTTT.

This clone has a handful of counts. The J gene is TRBJ2-1, the V gene TRBV7-2, with a weak D call TRBD1 (6 bases). CDR1 is SGHTA and CDR2 is FQGNSA in the germline V gene. V dropped 1 base and J dropped 8 bases, with 15 bases sitting between them. The CDR3 extends over 15 amino acids. CDR3 in amino acids: CASSLDPQGYHEQFF. CDR3 nucleotide sequence: TGTGCCAGCAGCTTAGACCCACAGGGTTACCATGAGCAGTTCTTC.

The V and J genes are TRBV27 and TRBJ2-7; 7 bases are a match to TRBD1. From germline, CDR1 is MNHEY and CDR2 SMNVEV (reference sequence). This CDR3 contains 15 residues. V dropped 6 bases and J dropped 0; count of bases not matched to a gene: 8. In DNA, the CDR3 is TGTGCCAGCAGGAGGGGACAGTTGAGCTCCTACGAGCAGTACTTC. Translating it yields CASRRGQLSSYEQYF.

The chain links TRBV7-9 to TRBJ1-2; D ambiguous. The germline V gene has CDR1 SEHNR and CDR2 FQNEAQ (reference sequence). The CDR3 runs 12 residues. With 2 bases removed from V and 8 bases from J, the gap between germline ends came to 9 bases. The CDR3 DNA follows: TGTGCCAGCAGCTTACAACTCGTGGGCTACACCTTC. It codes for CASSLQLVGYTF.

This clone was seen a handful of times. This chain links TRBV27 with TRBJ1-3; D is ambiguous. Germline CDR1 is MNHEY and CDR2 is SMNVEV (reference sequence). The CDR3 contains 13 residues. V lost 7 bases and J 0 bases, leaving 7 bases between the germline ends. Written as DNA, the CDR3 is TGTGCCAGCACTCCCCTCTCTGGAAACACCATATATTTT. It encodes CASTPLSGNTIYF.

The rearrangement links TRBV27 to TRBJ2-1, with 13 bases lining up with TRBD2. The CDR3 consists of 18 residues. Per germline, CDR1 MNHEY and CDR2 SMNVEV (reference sequence). Germline trimming cut 6 bases from V and 0 bases from J; bases unmatched to any gene: 8. The CDR3 region is CASRHRLAGGSSYNEQFF. The CDR3, as DNA: TGTGCCAGCAGACATAGACTAGCGGGAGGTAGCTCCTACAATGAGCAGTTCTTC.

V and J are TRBV6-5 and TRBJ2-5; 9 bases align to TRBD1. Trimming cost V 6 bases and J 2 bases; bases outside gene matches: 7. The CDR3 spans 15 residues. The V gene's germline CDR1 is MNHEY and CDR2 SVGAGI. The CDR3 loop reads CASSRQGGLQETQYF. CDR3 nucleotide sequence: TGTGCCAGCAGCCGACAGGGGGGATTACAAGAGACCCAGTACTTC.

The chain has TRBV27 and TRBJ2-5; no definite D call. The germline gives CDR1 MNHEY, CDR2 SMNVEV (reference sequence). The CDR3 spans 13 residues. Deletions cut 3 bases from V and 4 bases from J, with 9 bases between. In DNA form, the CDR3 reads TGTGCCAGCAGTTTCGTGGGCAGAGAGACCCAGTACTTC. This codes for CASSFVGRETQYF.

V gene TRBV4-1 combines with J gene TRBJ2-7; TRBD2 agrees at 11 bases. Trimming removed 0 bases from V and 4 bases from J; junction bases left unmatched: 5. CDR1 MGHRA and CDR2 YSYEKL come from the germline V gene. The CDR3 consists of 16 residues. The DNA for the CDR3 is TGCGCCAGCAGCCAAGATCTCGCTAGCGGGAGGTACGAGCAGTACTTC. Translated: CASSQDLASGRYEQYF.

The chain carries TRBV9 and TRBJ2-3; 9 nucleotides agree with TRBD2. Germline V gene data show CDR1 as SGDLS and CDR2 as YYNGEE. This CDR3 has 18 amino acids. Trimming at V came to 1 base and at J to 6 bases, leaving 15 bases not matched to a gene. The CDR3 coding sequence is TGTGCCAGCAGCGTACACCCCCCTGCGGGAGGGCCGGGGGATACGCAGTATTTT. Its protein product is CASSVHPPAGGPGDTQYF.

This clone was seen a handful of times. The gene calls are TRBV27 and TRBJ2-7; D is perhaps TRBD2 (5 bases). V was shortened by 6 bases and J by 10 bases, with 13 bases between the two germline ends. The CDR3 has 11 residues. The germline CDR1 and CDR2 sequences are MNHEY and SMNVEV (reference sequence). CDR3 DNA: TGTGCCAGCAGCCATGTGGGGAGACAGTACTTC. It translates to CASSHVGRQYF.

The chain joins TRBV5-1 to TRBJ1-5, with TRBD1 identical over 8 bases. The CDR3 loop spans 18 amino acids. With 4 bases clipped from V and 0 bases from J, the junction kept 12 bases outside the gene matches. Germline assignment: CDR1 SGHRS and CDR2 YFSETQ. The CDR3 sequence: CASSLGTGGPYSNQPQHF. The CDR3 region has the DNA TGCGCCAGCAGCCTGGGGACAGGAGGACCTTATAGCAATCAGCCCCAGCATTTT.

The V and J genes are TRBV28 and TRBJ1-1; D is unresolved. V gave up 5 bases and J gave up 0 bases, with 16 bases separating them. Germline CDR1 and CDR2: MDHEN and SYDVKM. This CDR3 spans 16 amino acids. The CDR3 DNA follows: TGTGCCAGCAGTCCCCTCGGGGTTGTGATGAACACTGAAGCTTTCTTT. It is translated as CASSPLGVVMNTEAFF.

V gene TRBV4-3 combines with J gene TRBJ2-3, with 7 bases lining up with TRBD2. The CDR3 is made up of 17 amino acids. The germline CDR1 and CDR2 sequences are LGHNA and YSLEER. Unmatched junction bases numbered 8, after V lost 0 bases and J lost 2 bases. As DNA, the CDR3 is TGCGCCAGCAGCCAAGAAGGACTAGAGGTTTTCACAGATACGCAGTATTTT. It is translated as CASSQEGLEVFTDTQYF.

This clone was detected a few times. The genes are TRBV5-1 and TRBJ2-7, with 7 bases matching TRBD1. Germline-derived CDR1 and CDR2 are SGHRS and YFSETQ. J lost 5 bases, V lost 3 bases, and 8 bases had no gene match. CDR3 length equals 14 residues. The CDR3 DNA follows: TGCGCCAGCAGCTCGACAGGGAATGAACACGAGCAGTACTTC. This translates into CASSSTGNEHEQYF.

The V and J genes are TRBV6-5 and TRBJ2-1; 12 bases fit TRBD1. Germline V gives CDR1 MNHEY, CDR2 SVGAGI. This CDR3 spans 16 amino acids. Unmatched junction bases numbered 2, after V lost 1 base and J lost 4 bases. The CDR3 spells CASSYLGQGAYNEQFF. CDR3 nucleotide sequence: TGTGCCAGCAGTTACTTGGGACAGGGGGCTTACAATGAGCAGTTCTTC.

J is TRBJ1-2 and V is TRBV2; the match to TRBD1 covers 9 bases. Per the germline V gene, CDR1 is SNHLY and CDR2 is FYNNEI. Trimming took 6 bases from V and 8 from J; bases not matched to a gene: 7. The CDR3 is made up of 13 amino acids. Here the CDR3 reads CASRFTGGEGYTF. The DNA for the CDR3 is TGTGCCAGCAGGTTCACAGGGGGCGAGGGCTACACCTTC.

Worth noting for this clone: The junction shows a germline mismatch at one end, possibly a read error. This chain joins TRBV6-6 and TRBJ2-1; TRBD1 is a possible D gene (5 bases). The CDR3 sequence is 14 residues long. CDR1 is MNHNY, CDR2 SVGAGI, per germline (reference sequence). CDR3 DNA sequence: TGTGCCAGCAGCTACTGGGGCGCTTACAATGAGCAGTTCTTC. Amino acids: CASSYWGAYNEQFF.

The rearrangement links TRBV29-1 to TRBJ2-1; TRBD2 matches at 8 bases. Looked up from germline, CDR1 is SQVTM and CDR2 is ANQGSEA. The CDR3 covers 14 residues. V dropped 0 bases and J dropped 9; count of bases not matched to a gene: 7. The CDR3 spells CSVEEVAGMAEQFF. The CDR3 DNA follows: TGCAGCGTTGAAGAGGTAGCGGGAATGGCTGAGCAGTTCTTC.